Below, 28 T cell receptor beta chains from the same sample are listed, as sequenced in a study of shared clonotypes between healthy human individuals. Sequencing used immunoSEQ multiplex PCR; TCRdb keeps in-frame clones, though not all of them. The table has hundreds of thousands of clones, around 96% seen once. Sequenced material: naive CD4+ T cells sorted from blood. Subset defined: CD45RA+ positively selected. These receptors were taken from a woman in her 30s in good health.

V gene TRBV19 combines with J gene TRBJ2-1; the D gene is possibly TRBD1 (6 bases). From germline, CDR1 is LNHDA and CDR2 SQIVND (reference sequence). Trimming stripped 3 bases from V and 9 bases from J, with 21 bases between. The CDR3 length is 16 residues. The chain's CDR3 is CASSISPGERFREQFF. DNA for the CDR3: TGTGCCAGTAGTATTAGCCCAGGGGAAAGGTTTCGTGAGCAGTTCTTC.

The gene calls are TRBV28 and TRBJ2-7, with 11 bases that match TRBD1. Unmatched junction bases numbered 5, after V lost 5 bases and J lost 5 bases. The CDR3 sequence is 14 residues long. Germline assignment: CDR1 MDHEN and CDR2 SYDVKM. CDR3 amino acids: CASSRRDRGDEQYF. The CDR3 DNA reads TGTGCCAGCAGTCGCCGGGACAGGGGGGACGAGCAGTACTTC.

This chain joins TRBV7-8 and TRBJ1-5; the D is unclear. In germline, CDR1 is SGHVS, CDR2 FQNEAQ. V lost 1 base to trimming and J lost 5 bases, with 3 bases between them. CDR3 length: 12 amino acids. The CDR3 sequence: CASSLGDQPQHF. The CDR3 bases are TGTGCCAGCAGCTTAGGGGATCAGCCCCAGCATTTT.

This chain's CDR3 is CASQKLGRRAFF. The CDR3 region has the DNA TGTGCCAGCCAAAAGTTGGGTCGCCGGGCTTTCTTT. This rearrangement joins TRBV6-5 to TRBJ1-1; the D is unclear. The V end lost 8 bases, the J end lost 11 bases, and 18 bases lay between the germline ends. This CDR3 is 12 amino acids long. Germline CDR1 is MNHEY and CDR2 is SVGAGI.

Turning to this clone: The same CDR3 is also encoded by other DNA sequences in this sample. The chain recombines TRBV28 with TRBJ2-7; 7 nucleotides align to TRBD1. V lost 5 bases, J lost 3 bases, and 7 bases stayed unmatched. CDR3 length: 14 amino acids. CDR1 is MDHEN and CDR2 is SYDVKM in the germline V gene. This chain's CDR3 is CASSAPGQSYEQYF. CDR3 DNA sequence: TGTGCCAGCAGTGCCCCGGGACAGAGCTACGAGCAGTACTTC.

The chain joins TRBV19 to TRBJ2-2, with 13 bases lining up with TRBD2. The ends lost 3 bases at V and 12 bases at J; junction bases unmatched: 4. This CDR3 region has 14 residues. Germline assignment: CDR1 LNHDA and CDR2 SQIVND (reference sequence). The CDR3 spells CASSMRTSGSKLFF. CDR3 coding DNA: TGTGCCAGTAGTATGAGGACTAGCGGGAGTAAGCTGTTTTTT. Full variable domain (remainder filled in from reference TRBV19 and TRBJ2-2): DGGITQSPKYLFRKEGQNVTLSCEQNLNHDAMYWYRQDPGQGLRLIYYSQIVNDFQKGDIAEGYSVSREKKESFPLTVTSAQKNPTAFYLCASSMRTSGSKLFFGEGSRLTVL.

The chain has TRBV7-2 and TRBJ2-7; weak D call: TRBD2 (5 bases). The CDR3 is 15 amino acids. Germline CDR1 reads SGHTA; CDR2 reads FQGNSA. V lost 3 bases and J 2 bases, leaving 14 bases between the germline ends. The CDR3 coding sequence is TGTGCCAGCAGCTTGGAGGTGGGCGATACCTACGAGCAGTACTTC. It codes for CASSLEVGDTYEQYF.

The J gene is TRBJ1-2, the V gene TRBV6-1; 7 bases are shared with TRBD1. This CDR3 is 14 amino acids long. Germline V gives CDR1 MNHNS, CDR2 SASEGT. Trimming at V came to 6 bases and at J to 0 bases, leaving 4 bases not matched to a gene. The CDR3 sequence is CASRRDSPNYGYTF. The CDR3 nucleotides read TGTGCCAGCAGGAGGGACAGCCCTAACTATGGCTACACCTTC.

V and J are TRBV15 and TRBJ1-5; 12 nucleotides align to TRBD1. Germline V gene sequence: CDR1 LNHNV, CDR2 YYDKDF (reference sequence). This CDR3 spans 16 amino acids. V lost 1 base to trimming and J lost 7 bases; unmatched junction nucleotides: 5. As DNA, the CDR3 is TGTGCCACCAGCAGAGGGGGGACAGGGGGCACGCAGCCCCAGCATTTT. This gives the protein CATSRGGTGGTQPQHF.

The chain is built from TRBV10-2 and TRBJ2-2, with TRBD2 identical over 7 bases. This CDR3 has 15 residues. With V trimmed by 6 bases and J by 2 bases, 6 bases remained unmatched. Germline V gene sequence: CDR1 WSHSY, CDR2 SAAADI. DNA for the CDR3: TGCGCCAGCAGGGCCGGGACTACTAACACCGGGGAGCTGTTTTTT. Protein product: CASRAGTTNTGELFF.

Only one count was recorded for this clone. The chain's CDR3 is CASRRKGKGPYEQYF. Written as DNA, the CDR3 is TGTGCCAGCAGGAGGAAGGGGAAGGGTCCCTACGAGCAGTACTTC. The rearrangement uses TRBV6-5 and TRBJ2-7; TRBD1 is a possible D gene (5 bases). The V and J ends lost 6 bases and 2 bases respectively, with 17 bases between them. CDR3 length: 15 amino acids. The germline gives CDR1 MNHEY, CDR2 SVGAGI.

The CDR3 reads CASSFRDKNDIQYF. The CDR3 bases are TGCGCCAGCAGCTTTCGGGACAAAAACGACATTCAGTACTTC. The chain employs TRBV5-1 and TRBJ2-4; maybe TRBD1 (6 bases). Trimming stripped 2 bases from V and 8 bases from J, with 14 bases between. This CDR3 is built from 14 residues. Looked up from germline, CDR1 is SGHRS and CDR2 is YFSETQ.

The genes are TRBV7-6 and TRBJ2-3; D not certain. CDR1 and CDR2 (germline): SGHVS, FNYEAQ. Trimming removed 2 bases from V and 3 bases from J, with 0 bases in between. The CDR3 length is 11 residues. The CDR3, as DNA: TGTGCCAGCAGCTTAACAGATACGCAGTATTTT. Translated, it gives CASSLTDTQYF.

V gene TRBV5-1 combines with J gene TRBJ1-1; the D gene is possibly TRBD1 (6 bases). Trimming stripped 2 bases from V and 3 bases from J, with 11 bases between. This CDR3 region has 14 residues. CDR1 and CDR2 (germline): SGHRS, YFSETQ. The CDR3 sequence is CASSFWGRDTEAFF. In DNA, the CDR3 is TGCGCCAGCAGCTTTTGGGGGCGAGACACTGAAGCTTTCTTT.

The CDR3 DNA reads as TGTGCCAGCAGCAGGGGGCAGCCTAACACTGAAGCTTTCTTT. Amino acid sequence: CASSRGQPNTEAFF. The genes are TRBV7-9 and TRBJ1-1; 7 bases map to TRBD1. The CDR3 runs to 14 residues. CDR1 is SEHNR and CDR2 is FQNEAQ in the germline V gene (reference sequence). The trim removed 5 bases at V and 2 bases at J, leaving 5 bases unmatched. The variable domain in full, completed from reference TRBV7-9 and TRBJ1-1, reads DTGVSQNPRHKITKRGQNVTFRCDPISEHNRLYWYRQTLGQGPEFLTYFQNEAQLEKSRLLSDRFSAERPKGSFSTLEIQRTEQGDSAMYLCASSRGQPNTEAFFGQGTRLTVV.

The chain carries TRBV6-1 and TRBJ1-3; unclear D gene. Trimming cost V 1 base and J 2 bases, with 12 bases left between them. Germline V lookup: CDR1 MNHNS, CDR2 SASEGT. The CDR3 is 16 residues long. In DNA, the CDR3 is TGTGCCAGCAGTGAAGTGGCCCTAGGGACTGGAAACACCATATATTTT. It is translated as CASSEVALGTGNTIYF.

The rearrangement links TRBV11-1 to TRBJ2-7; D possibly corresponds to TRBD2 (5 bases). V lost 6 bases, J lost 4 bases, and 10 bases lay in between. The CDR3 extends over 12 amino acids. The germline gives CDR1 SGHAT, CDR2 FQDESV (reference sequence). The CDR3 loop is CASRWETYEQYF. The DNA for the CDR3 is TGTGCCAGCAGGTGGGAGACGTACGAGCAGTACTTC.

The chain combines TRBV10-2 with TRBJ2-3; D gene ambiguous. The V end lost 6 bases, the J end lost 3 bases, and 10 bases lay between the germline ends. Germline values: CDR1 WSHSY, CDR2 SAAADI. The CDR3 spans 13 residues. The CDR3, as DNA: TGCGCCAGCAGACCGGGTCTTACAGATACGCAGTATTTT. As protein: CASRPGLTDTQYF.

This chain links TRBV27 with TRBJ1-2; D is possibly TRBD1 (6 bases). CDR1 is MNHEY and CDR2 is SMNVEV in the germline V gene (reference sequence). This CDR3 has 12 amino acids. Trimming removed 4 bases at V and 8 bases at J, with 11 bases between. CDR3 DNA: TGTGCCAGCAGTTCCCGGGACAAAGGCTACACCTTC. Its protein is CASSSRDKGYTF.

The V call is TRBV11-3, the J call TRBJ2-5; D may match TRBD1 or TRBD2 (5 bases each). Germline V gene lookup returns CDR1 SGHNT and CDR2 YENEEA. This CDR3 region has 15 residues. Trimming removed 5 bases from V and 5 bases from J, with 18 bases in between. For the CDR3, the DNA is TGTGCCAGCAGCCACCAGGGACGGGTCGGGGAGACCCAGTACTTC. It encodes CASSHQGRVGETQYF.

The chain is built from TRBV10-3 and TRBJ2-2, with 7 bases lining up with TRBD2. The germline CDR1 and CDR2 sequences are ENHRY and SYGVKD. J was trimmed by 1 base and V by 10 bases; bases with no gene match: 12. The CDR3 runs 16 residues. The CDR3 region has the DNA TGTGCCAGCAGCGGCCTAGCGGCTGGGAACACCGGGGAGCTGTTTTTT. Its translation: CASSGLAAGNTGELFF.

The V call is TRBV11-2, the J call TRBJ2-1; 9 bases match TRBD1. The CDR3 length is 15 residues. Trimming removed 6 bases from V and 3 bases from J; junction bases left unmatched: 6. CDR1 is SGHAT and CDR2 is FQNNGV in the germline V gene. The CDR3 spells CASRQTGGGYNEQFF. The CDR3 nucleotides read TGTGCCAGCAGGCAGACAGGGGGAGGCTACAATGAGCAGTTCTTC.

The chain's CDR3 is CASSPTTAKFEGYTF. Here the CDR3 DNA reads TGTGCCAGCAGCCCGACGACGGCTAAATTCGAAGGCTACACCTTC. The chain links TRBV9 to TRBJ1-2; D is ambiguous. The CDR3 totals 15 residues. V was trimmed by 4 bases and J by 8 bases, leaving 21 bases between them. Per germline, CDR1 SGDLS and CDR2 YYNGEE.

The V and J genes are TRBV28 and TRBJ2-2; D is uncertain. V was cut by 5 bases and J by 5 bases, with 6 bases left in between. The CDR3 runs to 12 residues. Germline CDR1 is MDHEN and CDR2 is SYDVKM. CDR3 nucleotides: TGTGCCAGCAGTCTAAGGACCGGGGAGCTGTTTTTT. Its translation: CASSLRTGELFF.

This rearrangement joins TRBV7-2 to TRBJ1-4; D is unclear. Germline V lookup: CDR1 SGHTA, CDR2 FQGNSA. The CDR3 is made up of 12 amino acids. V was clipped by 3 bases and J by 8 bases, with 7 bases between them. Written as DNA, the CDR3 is TGTGCCAGCAGCTTCTACATGGAAAAACTGTTTTTT. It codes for CASSFYMEKLFF.

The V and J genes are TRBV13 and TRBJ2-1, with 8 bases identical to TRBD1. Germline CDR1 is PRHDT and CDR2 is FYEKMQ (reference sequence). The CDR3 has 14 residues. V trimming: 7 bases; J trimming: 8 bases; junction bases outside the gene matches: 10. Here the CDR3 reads CASNDQGALDEQFF. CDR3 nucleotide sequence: TGTGCCAGCAACGATCAGGGGGCGCTCGATGAGCAGTTCTTC.

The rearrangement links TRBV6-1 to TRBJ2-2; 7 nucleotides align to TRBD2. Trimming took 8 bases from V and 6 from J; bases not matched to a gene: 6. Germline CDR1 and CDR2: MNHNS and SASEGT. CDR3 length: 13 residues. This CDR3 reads CASGRLASGELFF. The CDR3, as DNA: TGTGCCAGCGGTCGACTAGCCTCCGGGGAGCTGTTTTTT.

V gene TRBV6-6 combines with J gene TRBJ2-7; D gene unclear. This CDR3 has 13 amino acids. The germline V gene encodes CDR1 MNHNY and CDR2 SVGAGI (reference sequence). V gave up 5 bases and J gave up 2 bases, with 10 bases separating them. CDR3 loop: CASSEAVTYEQYF. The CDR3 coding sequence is TGTGCCAGCAGTGAGGCAGTCACCTACGAGCAGTACTTC.